Shown below are 30 T cell receptor beta chains from a single sample sequenced in a study of cytomegalovirus exposure and HLA in healthy donors. Measured with immunoSEQ multiplex PCR; TCRdb has only the in-frame clones, and not every one. The table records about 110,000 clones, 89% of them present only once. Sequencing was performed on PBMCs. The receptors were sampled from a woman younger than 35 in good health and CMV-seronegative.

The CDR3 region is CSATEASEQYF. The CDR3 coding sequence is TGCAGTGCTACGGAGGCCTCTGAGCAGTACTTC. The chain employs TRBV20-1 and TRBJ2-7, with D perhaps matching TRBD2 (5 bases). The V gene's germline CDR1 is DFQATT and CDR2 SNEGSKA (reference sequence). V was cut by 4 bases and J by 7 bases, with 11 bases left in between. The CDR3 extends over 11 amino acids.

The chain has TRBV29-1 and TRBJ1-2; unclear D gene. The CDR3 covers 12 residues. Germline V gene lookup returns CDR1 SQVTM and CDR2 ANQGSEA. Trimming took 2 bases from V and 4 from J, leaving 8 bases between them. The CDR3, as DNA: TGCAGCGTTGAAAAACAGCTCTATGGCTACACCTTC. This gives the protein CSVEKQLYGYTF.

This clone was seen just once. Written as DNA, the CDR3 is TGCAGCGTCGCAAGACAGACAGGGTATGGCTACACCTTC. The encoded protein is CSVARQTGYGYTF. The gene calls are TRBV29-1 and TRBJ1-2, with 7 bases identical to TRBD1. This CDR3 is built from 13 residues. Per the germline V gene, CDR1 is SQVTM and CDR2 is ANQGSEA. Germline trimming cut 6 bases from V and 5 bases from J; bases unmatched to any gene: 9.

The chain uses TRBV18 and TRBJ2-7; 7 positions agree with TRBD1. The germline V gene has CDR1 KGHSH and CDR2 LQKENI. V lost 3 bases to trimming and J lost 0 bases; unmatched junction nucleotides: 8. The CDR3 spans 16 residues. CDR3 loop: CASSPILGQDSYEQYF. CDR3 bases: TGTGCCAGCTCACCTATCCTTGGACAGGACTCCTACGAGCAGTACTTC. The complete variable domain, with remaining parts taken from reference TRBV18 and TRBJ2-7, reads NAGVMQNPRHLVRRRGQEARLRCSPMKGHSHVYWYRQLPEEGLKFMVYLQKENIIDESGMPKERFSAEFPKEGPSILRIQQVVRGDSAAYFCASSPILGQDSYEQYFGPGTRLTVT.

The rearrangement uses TRBV30 and TRBJ1-5, with 8 bases identical to TRBD1. Trimming cost V 5 bases and J 5 bases; bases outside gene matches: 8. CDR3 size: 14 residues. In germline, CDR1 is GTSNPN, CDR2 SVGIG (reference sequence). The CDR3 DNA is TGTGCCTGGTCAAACAGGGGGGACTATCAGCCCCAGCATTTT. Amino acid sequence: CAWSNRGDYQPQHF. The full variable domain, its missing parts supplied by reference TRBV30 and TRBJ1-5, is SQTIHQWPATLVQPVGSPLSLECTVEGTSNPNLYWYRQAAGRGLQLLFYSVGIGQISSEVPQNLSASRPQDRQFILSSKKLLLSDSGFYLCAWSNRGDYQPQHFGDGTRLSIL.

The chain links TRBV28 to TRBJ2-5, with D perhaps TRBD1 (5 bases). The length of the CDR3 is 15 residues. Trimming took 1 base from V and 0 from J, leaving 9 bases between them. Germline V CDR1 and CDR2: MDHEN, SYDVKM. The CDR3 region is CASSLLAGHQETQYF. The CDR3 DNA reads as TGTGCCAGCAGTTTATTGGCAGGGCACCAAGAGACCCAGTACTTC.

This clone showed up just once. This chain connects TRBV18 to TRBJ2-5; D is undetermined. V was pared by 4 bases and J by 5 bases, with 11 bases between. CDR1 KGHSH and CDR2 LQKENI come from the germline V gene. This CDR3 is 13 amino acids long. CDR3 bases: TGTGCCAGCTCACTCTCCTTTGAGGAGACCCAGTACTTC. It yields the protein CASSLSFEETQYF.

This clone was observed once. The CDR3 spells CASLQGAPYEQYF. The CDR3 bases are TGTGCCAGTTTACAGGGGGCACCTTACGAGCAGTACTTC. The rearrangement uses TRBV6-6 and TRBJ2-7, with 9 bases identical to TRBD1. J gave up 4 bases and V 9 bases, and 7 bases lay outside the gene matches. Germline-derived CDR1 and CDR2 are MNHNY and SVGAGI (reference sequence). This CDR3 comprises 13 residues.

This rearrangement joins TRBV30 to TRBJ2-1; tentative D call: TRBD1 (5 bases). Germline CDR1 and CDR2: GTSNPN and SVGIG (reference sequence). Trimming shortened V by 2 bases and J by 10 bases, and 9 bases separated the two germline ends. The CDR3 totals 11 residues. The CDR3 is CAWSRQREQFF. The CDR3 nucleotides are TGTGCCTGGAGTAGACAGCGCGAGCAGTTCTTC.

This chain links TRBV28 with TRBJ2-7, with D unresolved. The CDR3 sequence is 12 residues long. From germline, CDR1 is MDHEN and CDR2 SYDVKM. Trimming stripped 3 bases from V and 3 bases from J, with 6 bases between. The CDR3 DNA is TGTGCCAGCAGTTTCTCGGTCTACGAGCAGTACTTC. Translated, it gives CASSFSVYEQYF.

This rearrangement joins TRBV5-1 to TRBJ2-7; D may be TRBD2 (6 bases). The V end was cut by 3 bases, the J end by 1 base, with 14 bases between. The CDR3 loop spans 15 amino acids. From germline, CDR1 is SGHRS and CDR2 YFSETQ. The CDR3 region has the DNA TGCGCCAGCAGCTCGGGAGATAGTTATTCCTACGAGCAGTACTTC. Translation: CASSSGDSYSYEQYF.

This clone showed up just a few times. The rearrangement joins TRBV19 to TRBJ2-5; TRBD2 aligns across 13 bases. V lost 7 bases and J lost 5; bases outside the gene matches: 7. Germline values: CDR1 LNHDA, CDR2 SQIVND (reference sequence). This CDR3 region has 15 residues. The CDR3 DNA sequence: TGTGCCAGTACTCCGGGACTAGCGGGGCGGGAGACCCAGTACTTC. This encodes CASTPGLAGRETQYF.

V gene TRBV21-1 combines with J gene TRBJ1-2. TRBV21-1 is a recognized pseudogene. The CDR3 has 11 amino acids. CDR3 DNA: TGTGCCAGCAGCAAAGAGACTAGCTACACCTTC. This sequence encodes CASSKETSYTF.

The chain recombines TRBV28 with TRBJ2-7; D is undetermined. V was cut by 3 bases and J by 3 bases, with 6 bases left in between. The germline CDR1 and CDR2 sequences are MDHEN and SYDVKM. This CDR3 comprises 12 residues. CDR3 sequence: CASSFSSYEQYF. The CDR3 DNA sequence: TGTGCCAGCAGTTTTTCCAGCTACGAGCAGTACTTC.

The chain has TRBV7-2 and TRBJ1-2; D is possibly TRBD1 (6 bases). V dropped 6 bases and J dropped 6 bases, with 17 bases sitting between them. Germline values: CDR1 SGHTA, CDR2 FQGNSA. The CDR3 spans 14 residues. This CDR3 reads CASRFPLQGNGYTF. The CDR3 bases are TGTGCCAGCAGGTTCCCCCTCCAGGGGAATGGCTACACCTTC.

This chain uses TRBV9 with TRBJ2-7; D is unclear. Germline V gene lookup returns CDR1 SGDLS and CDR2 YYNGEE. The V end was cut by 4 bases, the J end by 1 base, with 3 bases between. The CDR3 runs to 11 residues. CDR3 residues: CASSSSYEQYF. Written as DNA, the CDR3 is TGTGCCAGCAGCTCTTCCTACGAGCAGTACTTC. The full variable domain, rest sourced from reference TRBV9 and TRBJ2-7, is DSGVTQTPKHLITATGQRVTLRCSPRSGDLSVYWYQQSLDQGLQFLIQYYNGEERAKGNILERFSAQQFPDLHSELNLSSLELGDSALYFCASSSSYEQYFGPGTRLTVT.

The chain recombines TRBV9 with TRBJ1-4, with unresolved D. V was cut by 5 bases and J by 8 bases, with 16 bases left in between. Germline CDR1 reads SGDLS; CDR2 reads YYNGEE. This CDR3 spans 14 amino acids. The CDR3 DNA sequence: TGTGCCAGCAGTCAAAGCGGTCAGGAAGAAAAACTGTTTTTT. Translated: CASSQSGQEEKLFF. Together with reference TRBV9 and TRBJ1-4, the CDR3 gives the full variable domain: DSGVTQTPKHLITATGQRVTLRCSPRSGDLSVYWYQQSLDQGLQFLIQYYNGEERAKGNILERFSAQQFPDLHSELNLSSLELGDSALYFCASSQSGQEEKLFFGSGTQLSVL.

CDR3: CASRLIGSYEQYF. CDR3 bases: TGTGCCAGCAGACTGATCGGCTCCTACGAGCAGTACTTC. This chain links TRBV27 with TRBJ2-7; D remains unclear. The V end was cut by 6 bases, the J end by 0 bases, with 9 bases between. This CDR3 has 13 residues. Germline V gene lookup returns CDR1 MNHEY and CDR2 SMNVEV (reference sequence).

This clone has only one observation. The chain is built from TRBV7-8 and TRBJ2-5; 13 bases are a match to TRBD2. The CDR3 loop spans 17 amino acids. V trimming: 0 bases; J trimming: 2 bases; junction bases outside the gene matches: 3. CDR1 is SGHVS, CDR2 FQNEAQ, per germline. Written as DNA, the CDR3 is TGTGCCAGCAGCTTAGCAAGACTAGCGGGGGGTCAAGAGACCCAGTACTTC. Translating gives CASSLARLAGGQETQYF.

The chain uses TRBV9 and TRBJ2-7; maybe TRBD2 (5 bases). CDR1 is SGDLS, CDR2 YYNGEE, per germline. V was clipped by 0 bases and J by 3 bases, with 16 bases between them. This CDR3 has 16 amino acids. The CDR3 loop reads CASSVVDSAILYEQYF. The CDR3 DNA follows: TGTGCCAGCAGCGTAGTGGATAGCGCGATCCTCTACGAGCAGTACTTC.

The rearrangement links TRBV5-6 to TRBJ1-5; 7 nucleotides line up with TRBD1. The V gene end was trimmed by 3 bases and the J gene end by 6 bases; junction bases not matched to a gene: 18. The germline V gene has CDR1 SGHDT and CDR2 YYEEEE. This CDR3 spans 18 amino acids. The CDR3 bases are TGTGCCAGCAGCTCCTTAAGACAGGGTTGGGTAAAAGGTCAGCCCCAGCATTTT. The encoded protein is CASSSLRQGWVKGQPQHF.

The V gene is TRBV4-2, the J gene TRBJ1-1; TRBD1 might be the D (6 bases). Germline CDR1 reads LGHNA; CDR2 reads YNFKEQ. Trimming removed 5 bases at V and 7 bases at J, with 17 bases between. The CDR3 runs 14 residues. In DNA, the CDR3 is TGTGCCAGCAGCACATCGGTGGGGGCCGGTGAAGCTTTCTTT. This encodes CASSTSVGAGEAFF.

The sample holds one count of this clone. The chain combines TRBV5-4 with TRBJ1-2; 11 bases fit TRBD1. Looked up from germline, CDR1 is SGHNT and CDR2 is YYREEE (reference sequence). The CDR3 is made up of 15 amino acids. V was pared by 5 bases and J by 4 bases, with 7 bases of the junction left unmatched. This CDR3 reads CASRSGQGALYGYTF. The CDR3 DNA is TGTGCCAGCAGATCCGGACAGGGGGCCCTCTATGGCTACACCTTC.

V gene TRBV19 combines with J gene TRBJ2-7; 9 bases agree with TRBD2. The CDR3 covers 15 residues. The germline V gene encodes CDR1 LNHDA and CDR2 SQIVND (reference sequence). J gave up 3 bases and V 2 bases, and 5 bases lay outside the gene matches. The CDR3 spells CASSIYAGGNYEQYF. CDR3 in DNA: TGTGCCAGTAGTATATATGCGGGGGGGAACTACGAGCAGTACTTC.

V usage is TRBV30 and J usage is TRBJ2-1; possible D gene TRBD2, 5 bases. This CDR3 spans 11 amino acids. Germline CDR1 GTSNPN, CDR2 SVGIG (reference sequence). CDR3 amino acids: CLATNYNEQFF. As DNA, the CDR3 is TGTCTAGCTACTAACTACAATGAGCAGTTCTTC.

The gene calls are TRBV30 and TRBJ1-2; D unclear. This CDR3 is 15 amino acids long. Trimming removed 6 bases at V and 5 bases at J, with 22 bases between. Germline-derived CDR1 and CDR2 are GTSNPN and SVGIG (reference sequence). CDR3 coding DNA: TGTGCCTGCCCCGAGATTGCGGGGAGGAATTATGGCTACACCTTC. As protein: CACPEIAGRNYGYTF.

On this clone itself: One end of the junction is discordant with germline, which a read error may explain. The V gene is TRBV6-5, the J gene TRBJ2-1; TRBD1 is a possible D gene (6 bases). This CDR3 region has 12 residues. CDR1 and CDR2 (germline): MNHEY, SVGAGI. The CDR3 bases are TGTGCCAGCAGCCGCGACGACAGGATAACCATCTTC. It yields the protein CASSRDDRITIF.

The CDR3: CASSISGSRTDTQYF. DNA for the CDR3: TGTGCCAGCAGCATAAGCGGGTCCCGCACAGATACGCAGTATTTT. The chain uses TRBV7-2 and TRBJ2-3; the D gene is possibly TRBD2 (6 bases). Trimming removed 5 bases at V and 1 base at J, with 13 bases between. This CDR3 spans 15 amino acids. Germline lookup yields CDR1 SGHTA and CDR2 FQGNSA.

The chain is built from TRBV7-3 and TRBJ2-2, with 11 bases aligning to TRBD2. The CDR3 has 16 residues. The ends lost 5 bases at V and 2 bases at J; junction bases unmatched: 4. Germline-derived CDR1 and CDR2 are SGHTA and FQGTGA. This chain's CDR3 is CASSPGLAGNTGELFF. The CDR3 DNA is TGTGCCAGCAGCCCCGGACTAGCGGGCAACACCGGGGAGCTGTTTTTT.

This clone occurred once. The chain combines TRBV4-1 with TRBJ1-1; D possibly corresponds to TRBD1 (5 bases). Germline CDR1 MGHRA, CDR2 YSYEKL. Trimming took 4 bases from V and 1 from J, leaving 7 bases between them. The CDR3 contains 13 residues. The CDR3 here is CASSRTGNTEAFF. The CDR3 DNA reads as TGCGCCAGCAGCCGTACAGGGAACACTGAAGCTTTCTTT.